The sample holds a few counts of the clone carrying this TCR beta chain. Its antigen is still unknown. These data belong to a study of regulatory T cells in long-lasting Graves disease. With 3 bases removed from V and 6 bases from J, the gap between germline ends came to 12 bases. There are 14 residues in the CDR3. Per the germline V gene, CDR1 is KGHSH and CDR2 is LQKENI. To make TCR beta libraries, researchers used iRepertoire HTBI primers and Arm-PCR of CDR3 regions. One entry per CDR3 protein results from TCRdb running MiXCR on the multiplex PCR reads. The sample holds approximately 480,000 distinct CDR3 sequences, about a sixth seen once. Study-wide results and caveats: Less diverse TCR repertoires were seen in persistent Graves' patients than in newly diagnosed ones.

Time point described: newly diagnosed GD, antithyroid drugs for less than 3 months. The TCR library used RNA extracted from PBMCs. An endocrinology department in Xi'an, China, recruited the patients. Separately, the same data were catalogued under a study of T cells in Graves' hyperthyroidism and ophthalmopathy.

The chain joins TRBV18 to TRBJ2-4; D not resolved. Sequencing used peripheral blood mononuclear cells (PBMCs), obtained at new diagnosis, from a patient treated with antithyroid drugs. The sequence was collected from a man aged 35-49 years with Graves disease. The CDR3 sequence is CASSPEWRLNIQYF. CDR3 in DNA: TGTGCCAGCTCACCCGAGTGGCGGTTAAACATTCAGTACTTC.